This entry lists 19 T cell receptor beta chains sequenced from one sample in a study of early T cells in non-severe SARS-CoV-2 infection. TCRdb itself ran the 5' RACE reads through MiXCR, one entry per CDR3 protein. Here the sample spans fewer than 100,000 distinct CDR3 sequences, approximately 13% being singletons. Sequencing was done on a sample of whole blood. These receptor sequences come from an adult who was a healthcare worker with PCR-confirmed SARS-CoV-2 infection or an uninfected control (not recorded which).

This clonotype was seen at least ten times. V usage is TRBV24-1 and J usage is TRBJ2-1; the match to TRBD2 covers 8 bases. CDR3 length: 16 residues. Germline CDR1 and CDR2: KGHDR and SFDVKD. Trimming removed 0 bases from V and 7 bases from J; junction bases left unmatched: 7. The CDR3 DNA follows: TGTGCCACCAGTGATTTGCGCGGGGGGACATCTAATGAGCAGTTCTTC. Protein product: CATSDLRGGTSNEQFF.

V and J are TRBV7-8 and TRBJ2-7; D tentatively reads TRBD1 or TRBD2 (5 bases each). V lost 5 bases and J 2 bases, leaving 10 bases between the germline ends. The CDR3 is 13 amino acids. Per the germline V gene, CDR1 is SGHVS and CDR2 is FQNEAQ. The CDR3 sequence: CASSEGRAYEQYF. DNA for the CDR3: TGTGCCAGCAGCGAGGGGAGAGCCTACGAGCAGTACTTC.

This clonotype was counted between two and nine times. The V gene is TRBV7-2, the J gene TRBJ2-5; 7 bases line up with TRBD1. Unmatched junction bases numbered 7, after V lost 5 bases and J lost 1 base. The CDR3 consists of 15 residues. The V gene's germline CDR1 is SGHTA and CDR2 FQGNSA. CDR3 region: CASSLAGTVQETQYF. The CDR3 coding sequence is TGTGCCAGCAGCCTGGCCGGGACAGTCCAAGAGACCCAGTACTTC.

This clonotype was observed a handful of times. This chain uses TRBV5-5 with TRBJ2-7, with D perhaps TRBD1 or TRBD2 (5 bases each). V was pared by 2 bases and J by 6 bases, with 21 bases between. The CDR3 runs 16 residues. Germline V gene data show CDR1 as SGHKS and CDR2 as YYEKEE (reference sequence). DNA of the CDR3: TGTGCCAGCAGCTTACCGGGACCCCAAACAGCATCCGAGCAGTACTTC. Encoded protein: CASSLPGPQTASEQYF. The entire variable domain, with the rest obtained from reference TRBV5-5 and TRBJ2-7, is as follows: DAGVTQSPTHLIKTRGQQVTLRCSPISGHKSVSWYQQVLGQGPQFIFQYYEKEERGRGNFPDRFSARQFPNYSSELNVNALLLGDSALYLCASSLPGPQTASEQYFGPGTRLTVT.

This chain joins TRBV28 and TRBJ2-3, with 9 bases aligning to TRBD1. Per germline, CDR1 MDHEN and CDR2 SYDVKM. The V gene end was trimmed by 6 bases and the J gene end by 7 bases; junction bases not matched to a gene: 8. This CDR3 contains 14 residues. As DNA, the CDR3 is TGTGCCAGCAGGGGGACAGGGCCGATCTATACGCAGTATTTT. Its translation is CASRGTGPIYTQYF.

This clonotype appeared many times. V and J are TRBV20-1 and TRBJ1-1; 8 bases agree with TRBD1. V trimming: 3 bases; J trimming: 6 bases; junction bases outside the gene matches: 3. The CDR3 has 12 amino acids. From germline, CDR1 is DFQATT and CDR2 SNEGSKA (reference sequence). Here the CDR3 DNA reads TGCAGTGCTAGTACAGGGGGTTCTGAAGCTTTCTTT. This encodes CSASTGGSEAFF.

In its sample, this clonotype was seen many times. The rearrangement joins TRBV28 to TRBJ2-7; D is possibly TRBD1 (6 bases). From germline, CDR1 is MDHEN and CDR2 SYDVKM. The CDR3 contains 15 residues. V was clipped by 3 bases and J by 4 bases, with 16 bases between them. CDR3 coding DNA: TGTGCCAGCAGTTTGCTCAGGGGATTGAGTTACGAGCAGTACTTC. It specifies CASSLLRGLSYEQYF.

The sample holds many counts of this clonotype. The chain couples TRBV20-1 to TRBJ2-7; no clear D gene. Germline loops: CDR1 DFQATT, CDR2 SNEGSKA (reference sequence). The CDR3 contains 13 residues. V was pared by 1 base and J by 2 bases, with 9 bases between. CDR3 region: CSARGPETYEQYF. The CDR3 nucleotides are TGCAGTGCTAGAGGACCAGAAACCTACGAGCAGTACTTC.

This clonotype was seen many times. This rearrangement joins TRBV12-5 to TRBJ1-3; D is undetermined. This CDR3 spans 13 amino acids. Trimming removed 9 bases from V and 0 bases from J, with 9 bases in between. Looked up from germline, CDR1 is LGHNT and CDR2 is FRNRAP. The CDR3 DNA reads TGTGCTAGGCCGGGAGCCTCTGGAAACACCATATATTTT. It encodes CARPGASGNTIYF. The full variable domain, completed using reference TRBV12-5 and TRBJ1-3, is DARVTQTPRHKVTEMGQEVTMRCQPILGHNTVFWYRQTMMQGLELLAYFRNRAPLDDSGMPKDRFSAEMPDATLATLKIQPSEPRDSAVYFCARPGASGNTIYFGEGSWLTVV.

In its sample, this clonotype was seen many times. The V call is TRBV20-1, the J call TRBJ1-5; 7 bases line up with TRBD1. There are 13 residues in the CDR3. V gave up 1 base and J gave up 5 bases; unmatched junction bases: 2. Germline CDR1 is DFQATT and CDR2 is SNEGSKA (reference sequence). CDR3 protein: CSARGTGDQPQHF. The DNA for the CDR3 is TGCAGTGCTAGAGGGACAGGCGATCAGCCCCAGCATTTT.

This chain connects TRBV29-1 to TRBJ1-2, with D uncertain. Between the trimmed V and J ends, which lost 4 bases and 0 bases, there was a span of 12 bases. CDR1 is SQVTM, CDR2 ANQGSEA, per germline. The CDR3 totals 14 residues. The chain's CDR3 is CSVAGSASNYGYTF. CDR3 DNA: TGCAGCGTTGCCGGGTCGGCCTCTAACTATGGCTACACCTTC. The whole variable domain, remainder taken from reference TRBV29-1 and TRBJ1-2, is SAVISQKPSRDICQRGTSLTIQCQVDSQVTMMFWYRQQPGQSLTLIATANQGSEATYESGFVIDKFPISRPNLTFSTLTVSNMSPEDSSIYLCSVAGSASNYGYTFGSGTRLTVV.

The chain combines TRBV2 with TRBJ1-5, with D possibly TRBD1 on 6 matching bases. V was pared by 3 bases and J by 5 bases, with 11 bases between. This CDR3 is built from 14 residues. The germline gives CDR1 SNHLY, CDR2 FYNNEI. CDR3 sequence (DNA): TGTGCCAGCAGTGAGTCCGGGGGGCATCAGCCCCAGCATTTT. Amino acid sequence: CASSESGGHQPQHF. The whole variable domain, remainder taken from reference TRBV2 and TRBJ1-5, is EPEVTQTPSHQVTQMGQEVILRCVPISNHLYFYWYRQILGQKVEFLVSFYNNEISEKSEIFDDQFSVERPDGSNFTLKIRSTKLEDSAMYFCASSESGGHQPQHFGDGTRLSIL.

In DNA form, the CDR3 reads TGTGCCAGCAGCCGGGTAGGGGGGCGCACAGATACGCAGTATTTT. Its protein product is CASSRVGGRTDTQYF. V and J are TRBV25-1 and TRBJ2-3, with D possibly called TRBD1 or TRBD2 (6 bases each). The germline V and J ends were trimmed by 6 bases and 1 base, with 14 bases remaining between them. The CDR3 totals 15 residues. Per the germline V gene, CDR1 is MGHDK and CDR2 is SYGVNS.

This clonotype was observed a few times. V usage is TRBV4-2 and J usage is TRBJ2-1; 8 bases align to TRBD2. This CDR3 is 17 amino acids long. Germline CDR1 LGHNA, CDR2 YNFKEQ. The V segment lost 0 bases and the J segment 8 bases; nucleotides outside the gene matches: 12. The CDR3 sequence is CASSQEASFSGVHEQFF. The CDR3 nucleotides are TGTGCCAGCAGCCAAGAGGCATCTTTTAGCGGGGTACATGAGCAGTTCTTC.

This clonotype was seen a handful of times. The chain employs TRBV20-1 and TRBJ2-7, with 15 bases that match TRBD2. The CDR3 has 16 residues. Germline CDR1 DFQATT, CDR2 SNEGSKA (reference sequence). With 6 bases clipped from V and 2 bases from J, the junction kept 8 bases outside the gene matches. This CDR3 is CSAQKGTSGGPYEQYF. The CDR3 DNA reads TGCAGTGCGCAAAAGGGGACTAGCGGGGGGCCCTACGAGCAGTACTTC.

J is TRBJ2-7 and V is TRBV20-1, with a tentative D call TRBD2 (5 bases). CDR3 length: 11 amino acids. Looked up from germline, CDR1 is DFQATT and CDR2 is SNEGSKA (reference sequence). V was clipped by 6 bases and J by 3 bases, with 9 bases between them. The DNA for the CDR3 is TGCAGTGCACGGAGGATCTACGAGCAGTACTTC. This encodes CSARRIYEQYF.

This clonotype was detected ten times or more. V gene TRBV2 combines with J gene TRBJ2-3, with D perhaps matching TRBD1 (6 bases). The germline V gene has CDR1 SNHLY and CDR2 FYNNEI. Trimming shortened V by 6 bases and J by 2 bases, and 15 bases separated the two germline ends. This CDR3 region has 15 residues. CDR3: CASSQTGLLTDTQYF. For the CDR3, the DNA is TGTGCCAGCAGCCAGACAGGCCTTCTCACAGATACGCAGTATTTT.

This clonotype appeared many times. The chain is built from TRBV28 and TRBJ1-2; 8 nucleotides match TRBD1. The CDR3 contains 12 residues. The J segment lost 8 bases and the V segment lost 11 bases, leaving 10 bases of the junction unmatched. The germline V gene has CDR1 MDHEN and CDR2 SYDVKM. The CDR3 region is CASYQGAGGYTF. The CDR3 DNA is TGTGCCTCCTACCAGGGGGCTGGCGGCTACACCTTC.

This clonotype was seen more than once but under ten times. This sequence joins TRBV28 and TRBJ1-4; D is unresolved. V dropped 6 bases and J dropped 8 bases, with 7 bases sitting between them. The CDR3 is made up of 11 amino acids. Germline V lookup: CDR1 MDHEN, CDR2 SYDVKM. CDR3 loop: CASSTREKLFF. The CDR3 bases are TGTGCCAGCAGCACGAGAGAAAAACTGTTTTTT.